These 22 T cell receptor beta chains came from one sample sequenced in a study of identical twins. TCRdb re-analysed the 5' RACE reads in MiXCR, keeping a single row per CDR3 protein. The repertoire holds hundreds of thousands of distinct CDR3 sequences, 6% to 6.5% seen once, with roughly 1.6% in the top ten. The sequencing input was naive T cells sorted from blood. These receptor sequences come from a young man in good health.

This clonotype was counted many times. The chain is built from TRBV12-3 or TRBV12-4 and TRBJ1-2; possibly TRBD1 for D (6 bases). The CDR3 covers 13 residues. Trimming took 2 bases from V and 8 from J, leaving 12 bases between them. The CDR3 nucleotides are TGTGCCAGCAGTTTATTGGGGGCTCAAGGCTACACCTTC. Protein product: CASSLLGAQGYTF.

The V call is TRBV6-1, the J call TRBJ2-1, with 7 bases matching TRBD1. J gave up 6 bases and V 11 bases, and 4 bases lay outside the gene matches. The CDR3 totals 11 residues. CDR1 and CDR2 (germline): MNHNS, SASEGT. Here the CDR3 DNA reads TGTGCCGGTGGGACAGCCAATGAGCAGTTCTTC. Its protein product is CAGGTANEQFF.

This clonotype was picked up a small number of times. CDR3 coding DNA: TGTGCCAGCAGCCACACCGACAGGGGAAGAGGGGATCAGCCCCAGCATTTT. Translated, it gives CASSHTDRGRGDQPQHF. The chain joins TRBV3-1 to TRBJ1-5; 8 bases match TRBD1. J lost 5 bases, V lost 3 bases, and 12 bases had no gene match. The germline V gene has CDR1 LGHDT and CDR2 YNNKEL (reference sequence). The CDR3 spans 17 residues.

This clonotype was seen at least ten times. This chain connects TRBV12-3 or TRBV12-4 to TRBJ2-5; 9 bases match TRBD2. This CDR3 contains 15 residues. Unmatched junction bases numbered 11, after V lost 7 bases and J lost 5 bases. The CDR3 reads CASMISGSRGETQYF. CDR3 sequence (DNA): TGTGCCAGCATGATTAGCGGGAGTAGAGGGGAGACCCAGTACTTC.

This clonotype showed up many times. The rearrangement uses TRBV29-1 and TRBJ1-1; the match to TRBD1 covers 12 bases. CDR1 and CDR2 from the germline V gene are SQVTM and ANQGSEA. CDR3 size: 17 residues. Trimming cost V 1 base and J 4 bases; bases outside gene matches: 10. As DNA, the CDR3 is TGCAGCGTTGAAGTACCGGGACAGGGGGCGAGTGGCACTGAAGCTTTCTTT. Protein: CSVEVPGQGASGTEAFF.

This clonotype occurred many times. The J gene is TRBJ2-3, the V gene TRBV12-3 or TRBV12-4; no definite D call. This CDR3 has 17 residues. The V end lost 4 bases, the J end lost 7 bases, and 24 bases lay between the germline ends. The CDR3 region is CASSSPTTLGNGYTQYF. The CDR3 nucleotides read TGTGCCAGCAGTTCACCTACGACTTTGGGCAACGGGTATACGCAGTATTTT.

This clonotype was detected ten times or more. The V gene is TRBV6-5, the J gene TRBJ1-2; D is possibly TRBD1 (5 bases). Germline V lookup: CDR1 MNHEY, CDR2 SVGAGI. The V end lost 5 bases, the J end lost 3 bases, and 7 bases lay between the germline ends. The CDR3 spans 12 residues. CDR3 in amino acids: CASSRGYYGYTF. The CDR3 nucleotides read TGTGCCAGCAGTCGGGGCTACTATGGCTACACCTTC.

This clonotype was seen repeatedly, ten times or more. The CDR3, as DNA: TGTGCCAGCAGTTTAGTCATTAGCGGGAGGGCTAGCACAGATACGCAGTATTTT. It is translated as CASSLVISGRASTDTQYF. V usage is TRBV12-3 or TRBV12-4 and J usage is TRBJ2-3, with 11 bases lining up with TRBD2. CDR3 size: 18 residues. V was pared by 1 base and J by 0 bases, with 6 bases of the junction left unmatched.

The rearrangement uses TRBV5-1 and TRBJ2-7; 7 nucleotides match TRBD1. CDR1 and CDR2 (germline): SGHRS, YFSETQ. Trimming at V came to 4 bases and at J to 2 bases, leaving 6 bases not matched to a gene. This CDR3 is 14 amino acids long. The CDR3 DNA is TGCGCCAGCAGCGAGACAGGGAACCCCTACGAGCAGTACGTC. Translation: CASSETGNPYEQYV.

This clonotype has a handful of counts. The V and J genes are TRBV2 and TRBJ2-1, with 14 bases identical to TRBD2. Germline V lookup: CDR1 SNHLY, CDR2 FYNNEI. The J segment lost 8 bases and the V segment lost 6 bases, leaving 6 bases of the junction unmatched. The CDR3 extends over 15 amino acids. CDR3 in amino acids: CASRSGTSGSYEQFF. The CDR3 nucleotides read TGTGCCAGCAGGTCCGGGACTAGCGGGAGTTATGAGCAGTTCTTC.

This clonotype turned up a few times. CDR3 sequence: CASSERPLPPTDTQYF. The CDR3 DNA sequence: TGTGCCAGCAGTGAGCGGCCGTTACCCCCCACAGATACGCAGTATTTT. The rearrangement joins TRBV6-1 to TRBJ2-3; D gene ambiguous. This CDR3 comprises 16 residues. The V end was cut by 3 bases, the J end by 2 bases, with 15 bases between. CDR1 and CDR2 (germline): MNHNS, SASEGT.

This chain joins TRBV7-9 and TRBJ2-6; the D gene is possibly TRBD1 (5 bases). CDR3 size: 15 residues. Looked up from germline, CDR1 is SEHNR and CDR2 is FQNEAQ (reference sequence). Trimming removed 0 bases from V and 5 bases from J, with 8 bases in between. The CDR3 here is CASSLAQGWANVLTF. The CDR3 nucleotides read TGTGCCAGCAGCTTAGCTCAGGGATGGGCCAACGTCCTGACTTTC.

This clonotype was picked up many times. The V gene is TRBV7-2, the J gene TRBJ2-3; 10 bases are a match to TRBD2. V was pared by 5 bases and J by 6 bases, with 5 bases of the junction left unmatched. This CDR3 region has 14 residues. Germline CDR1 SGHTA, CDR2 FQGNSA. The CDR3 is CASSPGTSADTQYF. The CDR3 nucleotides read TGTGCCAGCAGCCCGGGGACTAGCGCTGATACGCAGTATTTT.

Only a few counts were recorded for this clonotype. The chain couples TRBV7-9 to TRBJ2-7, with D tentatively TRBD1 (6 bases). There are 13 residues in the CDR3. Germline V CDR1 and CDR2: SEHNR, FQNEAQ (reference sequence). V lost 6 bases and J lost 12, with 21 bases in between. This chain's CDR3 is CASSSPPQGLWYF. CDR3 DNA sequence: TGTGCCAGCAGTAGCCCCCCACAGGGTTTGTGGTACTTC. The full variable domain, its missing parts supplied by reference TRBV7-9 and TRBJ2-7, is DTGVSQNPRHKITKRGQNVTFRCDPISEHNRLYWYRQTLGQGPEFLTYFQNEAQLEKSRLLSDRFSAERPKGSFSTLEIQRTEQGDSAMYLCASSSPPQGLWYFGPGTRLTVT.

This clonotype was seen many times. The V gene is TRBV20-1, the J gene TRBJ2-1; 8 bases match TRBD2. The CDR3 runs to 14 residues. V trimming: 5 bases; J trimming: 5 bases; junction bases outside the gene matches: 8. Germline assignment: CDR1 DFQATT and CDR2 SNEGSKA (reference sequence). The CDR3 DNA sequence: TGCAGTGCTGGGAGGGCGGGAGGTGACAATGAGCAGTTCTTC. This gives the protein CSAGRAGGDNEQFF.

This clonotype was found a few times. The chain employs TRBV20-1 and TRBJ1-2, with 9 bases identical to TRBD1. The CDR3 is made up of 13 amino acids. Germline assignment: CDR1 DFQATT and CDR2 SNEGSKA (reference sequence). Trimming removed 5 bases from V and 7 bases from J; junction bases left unmatched: 8. In DNA, the CDR3 is TGCAGTGCTGACGGGACAGGGCTGAGTGGCTACACCTTC. Translating it yields CSADGTGLSGYTF.

This clonotype was detected many times. This sequence joins TRBV6-1 and TRBJ1-5, with TRBD1 matching over 10 bases. CDR3 length: 15 residues. The V and J ends lost 7 bases and 5 bases, in that order; junction bases with no gene match: 8. Per germline, CDR1 MNHNS and CDR2 SASEGT. The CDR3 sequence: CASTVTGGVDQPQHF. The CDR3 nucleotides read TGTGCCAGCACCGTGACAGGGGGCGTCGATCAGCCCCAGCATTTT.

In this sample, this clonotype turned up many times. The rearrangement joins TRBV20-1 to TRBJ1-2, with TRBD1 as a possible D gene (6 bases). V dropped 1 base and J dropped 3 bases, with 12 bases sitting between them. The germline V gene encodes CDR1 DFQATT and CDR2 SNEGSKA (reference sequence). This CDR3 has 14 residues. CDR3 in DNA: TGCAGTGCTAGAGTCCTACAGGGAGACTATGGCTACACCTTC. Translation gives CSARVLQGDYGYTF.

The gene calls are TRBV3-1 and TRBJ2-7; TRBD2 aligns across 14 bases. Germline V gene lookup returns CDR1 LGHDT and CDR2 YNNKEL (reference sequence). The junction had 1 base not matched to a gene; V was cut back by 1 base and J by 5 bases. There are 15 residues in the CDR3. The CDR3 DNA sequence: TGTGCCAGCAGCCAAGGGACTAGCGGGAGGAACGAGCAGTACGTC. Its translation: CASSQGTSGRNEQYV.

This chain connects TRBV4-2 to TRBJ2-7; 14 bases are shared with TRBD2. The germline CDR1 and CDR2 sequences are LGHNA and YNFKEQ. J lost 2 bases, V lost 2 bases, and 14 bases had no gene match. CDR3 size: 20 residues. The CDR3 region is CASSQILNRTSGRPTYEQYF. DNA of the CDR3: TGTGCCAGCAGCCAAATCTTAAACCGGACTAGCGGGAGGCCCACCTACGAGCAGTACTTC.

The chain couples TRBV6-1 to TRBJ2-7, with 9 bases matching TRBD1. V dropped 8 bases and J dropped 5; count of bases not matched to a gene: 10. Germline V gene sequence: CDR1 MNHNS, CDR2 SASEGT. The CDR3 loop spans 14 amino acids. The CDR3 DNA is TGTGCCAGCGGGGAGACAGGGGGGAACCACGAGCAGTACTTC. Amino acids: CASGETGGNHEQYF.

This clonotype has at least ten counts. V is TRBV2 and J is TRBJ2-1, with unresolved D. The CDR3 is 12 residues long. V lost 6 bases, J lost 9 bases, and 12 bases lay in between. Germline CDR1 SNHLY, CDR2 FYNNEI. The CDR3 region is CASRGTVGEQFF. Here the CDR3 DNA reads TGTGCCAGCAGGGGAACTGTAGGTGAGCAGTTCTTC. The full variable domain, in which reference TRBV2 and TRBJ2-1 provide the parts outside the CDR3, is EPEVTQTPSHQVTQMGQEVILRCVPISNHLYFYWYRQILGQKVEFLVSFYNNEISEKSEIFDDQFSVERPDGSNFTLKIRSTKLEDSAMYFCASRGTVGEQFFGPGTRLTVL.